The 26 T cell receptor beta chains reported below all come from one sample, sequenced in a study of CD8 T cells in ankylosing spondylitis. TCRdb used MiXCR to reprocess the 5' RACE reads, holding one entry per CDR3 protein. The sample has 250,000 to 400,000 distinct CDR3 sequences, about 9.9% seen once. What was sequenced was blood, either unsorted or a sorted T cell fraction (not recorded which). The source is a female donor with ankylosing spondylitis or in good health (not recorded which).

This clonotype was seen a few times. The rearrangement uses TRBV6-1 and TRBJ2-2, with 9 nucleotides matching TRBD2. J was trimmed by 4 bases and V by 8 bases; bases with no gene match: 14. From germline, CDR1 is MNHNS and CDR2 SASEGT. This CDR3 comprises 17 residues. CDR3 sequence (DNA): TGTGCCAGCCTGCCCACTCTAGCGGGGTTTATCACCGGGGAGCTGTTTTTT. It codes for CASLPTLAGFITGELFF.

This clonotype was recorded many times. This sequence joins TRBV5-6 and TRBJ2-4; D is uncertain. V was cut by 0 bases and J by 6 bases, with 7 bases left in between. Per germline, CDR1 SGHDT and CDR2 YYEEEE. The CDR3 has 13 amino acids. The CDR3, as DNA: TGTGCCAGCAGCTTGGCGCAGCGAAACATTCAGTACTTC. Its translation is CASSLAQRNIQYF.

This clonotype has ten or more counts. The J gene is TRBJ2-2, the V gene TRBV15; TRBD2 might be the D (5 bases). The CDR3 is 15 residues long. Germline V gene lookup returns CDR1 LNHNV and CDR2 YYDKDF (reference sequence). V lost 0 bases and J lost 7, with 12 bases in between. CDR3 sequence: CATSRDWSDYGELFF. The CDR3, as DNA: TGTGCCACCAGCAGAGATTGGTCAGACTACGGGGAGCTGTTTTTT.

Concerning this clonotype: It may be a read error: a sequence one base away is much more abundant. The chain combines TRBV10-3 with TRBJ2-4; no definite D call. CDR1 is ENHRY, CDR2 SYGVKD, per germline. V shed 4 bases and J shed 0 bases, with 10 bases lying between them. The CDR3 runs to 15 residues. Here the CDR3 reads CAISAAEVAKNIQYF. CDR3 sequence (DNA): TGTGCCATCAGTGCCGCAGAAGTAGCCAAAAACATTCAGTACTTC.

This clonotype showed up many times. Here the CDR3 DNA reads TGTGCCAGCACCCTGACAGGGAATCTTCTCACGGGGAAATTACGGGGTGAAAAACTGTTTTTT. Translated, it gives CASTLTGNLLTGKLRGEKLFF. The genes are TRBV6-2 or TRBV6-3 and TRBJ1-4, with TRBD1 matching 7 bases. CDR3 length: 21 residues. J was trimmed by 7 bases and V by 7 bases; bases with no gene match: 30. The germline V gene has CDR1 MNHEY and CDR2 SVGEGT.

This clonotype was detected many times. The gene calls are TRBV12-5 and TRBJ1-2; weak D call: TRBD1 (6 bases). V was pared by 6 bases and J by 7 bases, with 18 bases between. CDR3 size: 14 residues. CDR1 LGHNT and CDR2 FRNRAP come from the germline V gene. CDR3 residues: CASGLSGGNRGYTF. The CDR3 DNA follows: TGTGCTAGTGGGCTTTCGGGGGGCAATCGTGGCTACACCTTC.

This clonotype was observed a handful of times. This sequence joins TRBV25-1 and TRBJ2-3; D may be TRBD1 (6 bases). Per germline, CDR1 MGHDK and CDR2 SYGVNS. The CDR3 is 15 amino acids. Trimming took off 3 bases at V and 3 bases at J, with 13 bases between the two ends. CDR3 sequence reads: CASSDLGANTDTQYF. DNA of the CDR3: TGTGCCAGCAGTGATTTGGGGGCAAATACAGATACGCAGTATTTT.

In this sample, this clonotype turned up many times. The chain uses TRBV7-9 and TRBJ1-1; the D is unclear. Germline V lookup: CDR1 SEHNR, CDR2 FQNEAQ (reference sequence). The V and J ends lost 1 base and 7 bases respectively, with 16 bases between them. This CDR3 is 15 amino acids long. The CDR3 DNA sequence: TGTGCCAGCAGCTTAGGGGTCCGTTTGGTTGATGAAGCTTTCTTT. Translation gives CASSLGVRLVDEAFF. The entire variable domain, with the rest obtained from reference TRBV7-9 and TRBJ1-1, is as follows: DTGVSQNPRHKITKRGQNVTFRCDPISEHNRLYWYRQTLGQGPEFLTYFQNEAQLEKSRLLSDRFSAERPKGSFSTLEIQRTEQGDSAMYLCASSLGVRLVDEAFFGQGTRLTVV.

This clonotype was seen ten or more times. The rearrangement joins TRBV7-7 to TRBJ1-1, with no clear D. V lost 5 bases to trimming and J lost 1 base, with 11 bases between them. Germline assignment: CDR1 SSHAT and CDR2 FNYEAQ (reference sequence). This CDR3 contains 14 residues. In DNA form, the CDR3 reads TGTGCCAGCAGCCCCCAAGGGAGGAACACTGAAGCTTTCTTT. It is translated as CASSPQGRNTEAFF.

This clonotype was recorded at least ten times. V usage is TRBV4-3 and J usage is TRBJ2-7; D ambiguous. Trimming took off 0 bases at V and 3 bases at J, with 12 bases between the two ends. The CDR3 runs 15 residues. The germline V gene has CDR1 LGHNA and CDR2 YSLEER. CDR3 nucleotide sequence: TGCGCCAGCAGCCAAGATGATGTATCTGTCTACGAGCAGTACTTC. Its protein is CASSQDDVSVYEQYF.

This clonotype was detected only a few times. V is TRBV7-9 and J is TRBJ1-6; 7 positions match TRBD1. Trimming removed 3 bases from V and 7 bases from J; junction bases left unmatched: 6. The CDR3 runs 15 residues. Germline lookup yields CDR1 SEHNR and CDR2 FQNEAQ (reference sequence). This CDR3 is CASSFNRGINSPLHF. In DNA, the CDR3 is TGTGCCAGCAGCTTCAACAGGGGCATAAATTCACCCCTCCACTTT. The full variable domain, with the rest looked up from reference TRBV7-9 and TRBJ1-6, is DTGVSQNPRHKITKRGQNVTFRCDPISEHNRLYWYRQTLGQGPEFLTYFQNEAQLEKSRLLSDRFSAERPKGSFSTLEIQRTEQGDSAMYLCASSFNRGINSPLHFGNGTRLTVT.

Points on this clonotype: A read error is possible here, since a much larger clone lies one base away. This rearrangement joins TRBV20-1 to TRBJ2-1; D unclear. The CDR3 runs 12 residues. Germline assignment: CDR1 DFQATT and CDR2 SNEGSKA (reference sequence). The CDR3 coding sequence is TGCAGGCTTTACAATCCCCTGAATGAGCAGTTCTTC. Amino acid sequence: CRLYNPLNEQFF.

This clonotype was found many times. CDR3 coding DNA: TGCAGTGCTAGGGAACCGGGACGTAGCAATCAGCCCCAGCATTTT. It yields the protein CSAREPGRSNQPQHF. The chain uses TRBV20-1 and TRBJ1-5; D perhaps matches TRBD1 (5 bases). V lost 3 bases and J 0 bases, leaving 12 bases between the germline ends. Germline CDR1 DFQATT, CDR2 SNEGSKA (reference sequence). This CDR3 has 15 amino acids.

This clonotype has ten or more counts. The rearrangement joins TRBV7-2 to TRBJ2-1, with a tentative D call TRBD2 (6 bases). Germline V gene data show CDR1 as SGHTA and CDR2 as FQGNSA. V was trimmed by 5 bases and J by 8 bases, leaving 19 bases between them. This CDR3 region has 15 residues. CDR3 amino acids: CASSPALWREYEQFF. For the CDR3, the DNA is TGTGCCAGCAGCCCGGCCCTTTGGAGGGAGTATGAGCAGTTCTTC.

This clonotype was seen a few times. The chain employs TRBV2 and TRBJ2-7; tentatively, D is TRBD1 or TRBD2 (5 bases each). The CDR3 sequence is 15 residues long. The V end was cut by 3 bases, the J end by 0 bases, with 12 bases between. CDR1 is SNHLY and CDR2 is FYNNEI in the germline V gene. CDR3 region: CASSEAVGGSYEQYF. DNA for the CDR3: TGTGCCAGCAGTGAGGCAGTTGGGGGCTCCTACGAGCAGTACTTC.

This clonotype was seen only a few times. The rearrangement joins TRBV14 to TRBJ2-5, with 12 bases matching TRBD2. CDR3 length equals 14 residues. The V gene end was trimmed by 3 bases and the J gene end by 5 bases; junction bases not matched to a gene: 1. Looked up from germline, CDR1 is SGHDN and CDR2 is FVKESK. The CDR3 nucleotides read TGTGCCAGCAGCCATGGGACTAGCGGGGAGACCCAGTACTTC. Encoded protein: CASSHGTSGETQYF.

This clonotype has ten or more counts. The V gene is TRBV20-1, the J gene TRBJ2-2, with 8 bases fitting TRBD1. The V segment lost 6 bases and the J segment 6 bases; nucleotides outside the gene matches: 9. CDR3 length: 14 residues. Germline V gene data show CDR1 as DFQATT and CDR2 as SNEGSKA (reference sequence). CDR3 DNA: TGCAGTGCCGGGACAGGCCGAACCGCCGGGGAGCTGTTTTTT. It specifies CSAGTGRTAGELFF.

This clonotype was recorded many times. The J gene is TRBJ2-2, the V gene TRBV30; D is unclear. The CDR3 extends over 14 amino acids. V was pared by 0 bases and J by 6 bases, with 11 bases between. The germline CDR1 and CDR2 sequences are GTSNPN and SVGIG (reference sequence). CDR3 DNA: TGTGCCTGGAGTGTACTGAGTGGGGCCGGGGAGCTGTTTTTT. Encoded protein: CAWSVLSGAGELFF.

This clonotype was recorded many times. The rearrangement joins TRBV20-1 to TRBJ2-7; 8 positions agree with TRBD2. The CDR3 consists of 15 residues. After removal of 0 bases from V and 5 bases from J, the junction contained 9 bases not matched to a gene. Germline values: CDR1 DFQATT, CDR2 SNEGSKA (reference sequence). CDR3 DNA sequence: TGCAGTGCTAGAGATGGTAGCGGGATTAGGGACGAGCAGTACTTC. Protein sequence: CSARDGSGIRDEQYF.

This clonotype was recorded at least ten times. This chain joins TRBV12-3 or TRBV12-4 and TRBJ2-2; 9 bases are shared with TRBD1. This CDR3 has 13 amino acids. The V gene end was trimmed by 6 bases and the J gene end by 6 bases; junction bases not matched to a gene: 2. CDR3 amino acids: CASRQGASGELFF. In DNA form, the CDR3 reads TGTGCCAGCAGACAGGGGGCGTCCGGGGAGCTGTTTTTT.

This clonotype was found many times. The chain is built from TRBV11-2 and TRBJ2-1; the D is unclear. The CDR3 consists of 16 residues. Trimming stripped 5 bases from V and 4 bases from J, with 18 bases between. CDR1 SGHAT and CDR2 FQNNGV come from the germline V gene. As DNA, the CDR3 is TGTGCCAGCAGCCCTCCTCACGGAAAGGTGTACAATGAGCAGTTCTTC. This gives the protein CASSPPHGKVYNEQFF.

At least ten counts were recorded for this clonotype. The rearrangement links TRBV6-1 to TRBJ1-3; no definite D call. CDR3 length: 15 amino acids. V gave up 1 base and J gave up 3 bases, with 10 bases separating them. Germline lookup yields CDR1 MNHNS and CDR2 SASEGT. CDR3 protein: CASSEVEGFGNTIYF. In DNA form, the CDR3 reads TGTGCCAGCAGTGAAGTTGAGGGATTTGGAAACACCATATATTTT.

Details on this clonotype: A clone one base away is much larger, so this may be a read error. V usage is TRBV7-8 and J usage is TRBJ1-1; TRBD1 matches at 7 bases. This CDR3 spans 15 amino acids. Germline-derived CDR1 and CDR2 are SGHVS and FQNEAQ. The junction had 7 bases not matched to a gene; V was cut back by 5 bases and J by 1 base. CDR3 in amino acids: CASSPQRDRNTEAFF. The CDR3 DNA sequence: TGTGCCAGCAGCCCTCAAAGGGACAGGAACACTGAAGCTTTCTTT.

This clonotype was seen repeatedly, ten times or more. This chain joins TRBV5-5 and TRBJ1-5; the D gene is possibly TRBD1 (6 bases). Germline CDR1 reads SGHKS; CDR2 reads YYEKEE (reference sequence). V lost 0 bases and J lost 5, with 9 bases in between. This CDR3 region has 14 residues. In nucleotides, the CDR3 is TGTGCCAGCAGCTTGGACAGGGTTGATCAGCCCCAGCATTTT. Translating gives CASSLDRVDQPQHF.

This clonotype has a handful of counts. The genes are TRBV15 and TRBJ1-6, with TRBD1 identical over 7 bases. The V gene's germline CDR1 is LNHNV and CDR2 YYDKDF (reference sequence). J was trimmed by 5 bases and V by 5 bases; bases with no gene match: 6. The CDR3 loop spans 15 amino acids. The CDR3 DNA reads as TGTGCCACCAGCGGAAGACAGGGAAATAATTCACCCCTCCACTTT. It yields the protein CATSGRQGNNSPLHF.

Of note for this clonotype: Compared with germline, one end of the junction differs, possibly owing to a read error. The chain employs TRBV24-1 and TRBJ1-1; the D gene is possibly TRBD1 (6 bases). The germline V gene has CDR1 KGHDR and CDR2 SFDVKD. The CDR3 runs 21 residues. CDR3 protein: CAASDLRGWLGYRNLNTEAFF. The CDR3 coding sequence is TGTGCCGCCAGTGATTTAAGGGGGTGGCTTGGGTACCGCAATTTGAACACTGAAGCGTTCTTT.